The 6 T cell receptor beta chains reported below all come from one sample, sequenced in a study of technical replicates of blood from a handful of donors (TCRdb year 2017). The library was built by means of the immunoSEQ multiplex PCR assay. TCRdb re-hosts the immuneACCESS table, in-frame sequences only. Its copies lack some clones; in the studies checked, an unresolved V gene accounts for under half of them, and the cause for the rest is not known. A total of roughly 80,000 clones appear in this sample, 90% to 95% of them only once. Roughly 0.25% of the sample rests with the top ten. The sample taken for sequencing was T cells isolated from PBMCs. All receptors derive from a human donor in good health.

This clone is a singleton in its sample. The J gene is TRBJ2-7, the V gene TRBV28, with D possibly TRBD2 on 5 matching bases. The germline CDR1 and CDR2 sequences are MDHEN and SYDVKM. The ends were cut back, 2 bases at V and 7 bases at J, with 12 bases in the middle. The CDR3 sequence is 13 residues long. The CDR3 DNA reads TGTGCCAGCAGTTTAGAGGGTCGGTGGGAGCAGTACTTC. This codes for CASSLEGRWEQYF. The variable domain in full, with the rest retrieved from reference TRBV28 and TRBJ2-7, is DVKVTQSSRYLVKRTGEKVFLECVQDMDHENMFWYRQDPGLGLRLIYFSYDVKMKEKGDIPEGYSVSREKKERFSLILESASTNQTSMYLCASSLEGRWEQYFGPGTRLTVT.

A remark on this clone: The CDR3 does not close with the conserved phenylalanine or tryptophan, likely indicating a read error. No DNA is shown, since the ends of the CDR3 on it are uncertain; the CDR3 is the one TCRdb lists. The chain employs TRBV6-1 and TRBJ1-2; TRBD1 is the table's D call and was not checked against the DNA. A total of 10 residues make up the CDR3, ends included. Germline V gives CDR1 MNHNS, CDR2 SASEGT. The CDR3 spells CASSEWAIYV.

This clone was counted once. The chain has TRBV27 and TRBJ2-7, with 8 bases fitting TRBD2. V lost 5 bases, J lost 12 bases, and 24 bases stayed unmatched. Germline CDR1 reads MNHEY; CDR2 reads SMNVEV (reference sequence). This CDR3 has 17 residues. CDR3: CASSPSLRLATNLGPYF. CDR3 sequence (DNA): TGTGCCAGCAGTCCATCGCTTAGACTAGCGACAAATCTGGGTCCGTACTTC.

This chain joins TRBV28 and TRBJ2-5; 10 bases align to TRBD1. The junction had 2 bases not matched to a gene; V was cut back by 4 bases and J by 6 bases. CDR1 is MDHEN, CDR2 SYDVKM, per germline. CDR3 length: 13 amino acids. CDR3 loop: CASSWDRGKTQYF. Written as DNA, the CDR3 is TGTGCCAGCAGTTGGGACAGGGGTAAGACCCAGTACTTC.

The chain carries TRBV5-4 and TRBJ2-2; 9 bases are shared with TRBD1. This CDR3 has 17 residues. CDR1 and CDR2 (germline): SGHNT, YYREEE (reference sequence). Trimming at V came to 4 bases and at J to 1 base, leaving 8 bases not matched to a gene. In nucleotides, the CDR3 is TGTGCCAGCAGCCTCAGGACAGGGGTAGGGAACACCGGGGAGCTGTTTTTT. Translation: CASSLRTGVGNTGELFF.

The chain links TRBV29-1 to TRBJ1-2; TRBD1 aligns across 7 bases. The CDR3 loop spans 15 amino acids. Germline V lookup: CDR1 SQVTM, CDR2 ANQGSEA. Losses at the gene ends were 2 bases for V and 4 bases for J; bases not matched to a gene: 10. The CDR3 sequence is CSVELGLGGRYGYTF. CDR3 bases: TGCAGCGTTGAATTGGGATTAGGGGGCCGCTATGGCTACACCTTC.